This record covers a single TCR beta chain. What it binds is not known. The entry originates in a study of blood T cell dynamics during melanoma immunotherapy. Study as a whole: Metastatic melanoma patients received first-line pembrolizumab or nivolumab plus ipilimumab. Study-wide findings and caveats: Disease-control patients' PBMC repertoires became either more clonal or more diverse at W3.

Time point noted: week 3, after first cycle of checkpoint inhibitor. Blood was drawn before treatment and at week 3 after checkpoint blockade. V shed 1 base, J shed 4 bases, and the junction held 12 bases outside the gene matches. From germline, CDR1 is LNHDA and CDR2 SQIVND (reference sequence). This CDR3 comprises 17 residues. Each bulk PBMC sample had roughly 0.35 ug DNA loaded. Libraries were prepared by immunoSEQ multiplex PCR; TCRdb keeps only in-frame clonotypes and omits some of them. Here the sample spans around 10,000 clones, about nine tenths being singletons. The rearrangement joins TRBV19 to TRBJ2-5; 7 bases are a match to TRBD1. The receptor was derived from a human donor with melanoma. The sample in question was blood, obtained from a patient treated with checkpoint blockade. The CDR3 sequence is CASSIGPGQGDGETQYF. The DNA for the CDR3 is TGTGCCAGTAGTATAGGGCCGGGGCAGGGGGACGGAGAGACCCAGTACTTC.